Sequencing of this TCR beta chain was carried out in a study of T cell changes during pregnancy in multiple sclerosis. Assay used: immunoSEQ multiplex PCR; TCRdb lists only in-frame clones, some missing. The table includes 130,000 or so clones, approximately 93% detected once. The V and J ends lost 5 bases and 6 bases, in that order; junction bases with no gene match: 9. This CDR3 region has 15 residues. Germline CDR1 reads SGHAT; CDR2 reads FQNNGV. This chain uses TRBV11-2 with TRBJ2-3, with TRBD2 matching 9 bases. Sequencing was performed on peripheral blood, taken before pregnancy. This receptor was obtained from a female donor with multiple sclerosis, enrolled in a pregnancy study. The CDR3 DNA reads TGTGCCAGCAGCCCCCAGGGACTAGCATGGGATACGCAGTATTTT. Translating gives CASSPQGLAWDTQYF.